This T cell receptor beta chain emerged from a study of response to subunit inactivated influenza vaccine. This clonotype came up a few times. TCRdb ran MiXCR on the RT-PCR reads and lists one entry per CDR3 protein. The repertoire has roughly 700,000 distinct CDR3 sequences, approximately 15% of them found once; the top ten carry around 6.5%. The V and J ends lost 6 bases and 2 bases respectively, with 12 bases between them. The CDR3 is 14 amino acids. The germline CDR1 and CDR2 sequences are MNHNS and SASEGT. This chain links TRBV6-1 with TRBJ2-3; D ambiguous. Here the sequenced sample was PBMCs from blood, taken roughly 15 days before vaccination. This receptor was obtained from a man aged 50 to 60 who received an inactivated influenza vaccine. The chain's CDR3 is CASSLPALTDTQYF. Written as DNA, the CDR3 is TGTGCCAGCAGCCTCCCCGCCCTCACAGATACGCAGTATTTT.